These 15 T cell receptor beta chains were all obtained from the same sample, sequenced in a study of blood T cell repertoires in COVID-19. Profiling relied on immunoSEQ multiplex PCR, and the TCRdb table lists in-frame clones only, not all of them. The sample includes around 180,000 clones, 84% of them seen just once. Sample: PBMCs or T cells enriched from blood (not recorded which). The receptors shown here come from a man in his forties or fifties who had recovered from COVID-19.

The J gene is TRBJ2-3, the V gene TRBV10-3, with D maybe TRBD2 (6 bases). Germline assignment: CDR1 ENHRY and CDR2 SYGVKD. The CDR3 is 17 residues long. V was pared by 6 bases and J by 5 bases, with 24 bases between. CDR3 region: CAISLSLAGGIGDTQYF. The CDR3 DNA is TGTGCCATCAGCCTGTCCCTGGCCGGGGGTATCGGAGATACGCAGTATTTT.

This clone was counted between two and nine times. This rearrangement joins TRBV4-2 to TRBJ1-6; a weak D match, TRBD1 (5 bases). The germline gives CDR1 LGHNA, CDR2 YNFKEQ. V was clipped by 3 bases and J by 8 bases, with 14 bases between them. The CDR3 spans 15 residues. The CDR3 here is CASSQATGGDSPLHF. The CDR3 DNA follows: TGTGCCAGCAGCCAGGCGACGGGGGGTGATTCACCCCTCCACTTT.

This clone has only a few counts. The rearrangement joins TRBV5-6 to TRBJ1-2; 8 bases agree with TRBD1. Trimming removed 7 bases from V and 5 bases from J; junction bases left unmatched: 10. The CDR3 runs 14 residues. The V gene's germline CDR1 is SGHDT and CDR2 YYEEEE. The CDR3, as DNA: TGTGCCAGCTGGAAGGCAGGGGGCCGGTATGGCTACACCTTC. It yields the protein CASWKAGGRYGYTF.

This clone came up a few times. The gene calls are TRBV7-2 and TRBJ2-5, with D unclear. The germline V gene has CDR1 SGHTA and CDR2 FQGNSA. This CDR3 has 17 amino acids. V lost 4 bases and J lost 2, with 20 bases in between. The CDR3 coding sequence is TGTGCCAGCAGCTCTGACTTTTGGAAAATAGAACAAGAGACCCAGTACTTC. Its translation: CASSSDFWKIEQETQYF.

Only a few counts were recorded for this clone. V usage is TRBV12-5 and J usage is TRBJ1-2, with 9 bases lining up with TRBD1. This CDR3 is built from 14 residues. Germline V gene data show CDR1 as LGHNT and CDR2 as FRNRAP. Losses at the gene ends were 0 bases for V and 8 bases for J; bases not matched to a gene: 4. The CDR3 is CASGLVPGQGGYTF. The CDR3 DNA sequence: TGTGCTAGTGGTTTGGTTCCCGGACAGGGGGGCTACACCTTC. The complete variable domain, with remaining parts taken from reference TRBV12-5 and TRBJ1-2, reads DARVTQTPRHKVTEMGQEVTMRCQPILGHNTVFWYRQTMMQGLELLAYFRNRAPLDDSGMPKDRFSAEMPDATLATLKIQPSEPRDSAVYFCASGLVPGQGGYTFGSGTRLTVV.

The V call is TRBV18, the J call TRBJ1-2; a possible D gene is TRBD1 (5 bases). Deletions cut 2 bases from V and 2 bases from J, with 6 bases between. The CDR3 is made up of 13 amino acids. Germline values: CDR1 KGHSH, CDR2 LQKENI. CDR3 DNA: TGTGCCAGCTCACCAGGGGGGAACTATGGCTACACCTTC. This gives the protein CASSPGGNYGYTF.

With regard to this clone: Other DNA sequences in this sample translate to the same CDR3. The V gene is TRBV7-3, the J gene TRBJ2-6, with 8 nucleotides matching TRBD1. The V gene end was trimmed by 5 bases and the J gene end by 2 bases; junction bases not matched to a gene: 14. The germline CDR1 and CDR2 sequences are SGHTA and FQGTGA. CDR3 length equals 19 residues. The CDR3 reads CASSPGPRDRGAGANVLTF. The CDR3 region has the DNA TGTGCCAGCAGCCCCGGGCCCCGAGACAGGGGTGCTGGGGCCAACGTCCTGACTTTC.

CDR3 nucleotides: TGTGCCAGCAGACCAGACAGGGTCGCTGGCTACACCTTC. Protein: CASRPDRVAGYTF. The chain combines TRBV5-4 with TRBJ1-2; 7 bases match TRBD1. J lost 7 bases, V lost 5 bases, and 8 bases had no gene match. The CDR3 extends over 13 amino acids. Germline lookup yields CDR1 SGHNT and CDR2 YYREEE (reference sequence).

This clone came up once. The chain combines TRBV7-9 with TRBJ1-6, with 7 positions matching TRBD1. The V gene end was trimmed by 4 bases and the J gene end by 18 bases; junction bases not matched to a gene: 9. Germline V gene lookup returns CDR1 SEHNR and CDR2 FQNEAQ (reference sequence). This CDR3 is built from 12 residues. The CDR3 nucleotides read TGTGCCAGCAGCTCCCAAGGGGGCCCTAACCACTTT. This sequence encodes CASSSQGGPNHF.

This clone is a singleton in its sample. This chain connects TRBV7-8 to TRBJ2-5; D not resolved. Germline V gene sequence: CDR1 SGHVS, CDR2 FQNEAQ. The CDR3 loop spans 15 amino acids. V was trimmed by 0 bases and J by 4 bases, leaving 12 bases between them. This CDR3 reads CASSLAQLSGETQYF. CDR3 nucleotides: TGTGCCAGCAGCTTAGCGCAGCTATCGGGAGAGACCCAGTACTTC.

CDR3 nucleotides: TGTGCCAGCAGTCTCGGACACCTACTTAGCAATCAGCCCCAGCATTTT. Translation gives CASSLGHLLSNQPQHF. The chain employs TRBV6-2 or TRBV6-3 and TRBJ1-5; weak D call: TRBD1 (5 bases). This CDR3 contains 16 residues. Trimming removed 5 bases from V and 0 bases from J, with 14 bases in between. In germline, CDR1 is MNHEY, CDR2 SVGEGT.

The rearrangement links TRBV3-1 (or the pseudogene TRBV3-2) to TRBJ2-7; TRBD2 matches at 9 bases. Trimming took 4 bases from V and 3 from J; bases not matched to a gene: 4. Germline lookup yields CDR1 LGHDT and CDR2 YNNKEL (reference sequence). This CDR3 contains 14 residues. The CDR3 DNA is TGTGCCAGCAGCCCGAGCGGGGGGAACTACGAGCAGTACTTC. Translated: CASSPSGGNYEQYF.

The chain has TRBV2 and TRBJ1-1, with 8 bases that match TRBD1. The germline V gene encodes CDR1 SNHLY and CDR2 FYNNEI. There are 12 residues in the CDR3. J lost 6 bases, V lost 6 bases, and 3 bases had no gene match. CDR3 in amino acids: CASRDRASEAFF. CDR3 DNA sequence: TGTGCCAGCAGGGACAGGGCTTCTGAAGCTTTCTTT. The whole variable domain, remainder taken from reference TRBV2 and TRBJ1-1, is EPEVTQTPSHQVTQMGQEVILRCVPISNHLYFYWYRQILGQKVEFLVSFYNNEISEKSEIFDDQFSVERPDGSNFTLKIRSTKLEDSAMYFCASRDRASEAFFGQGTRLTVV.

The chain recombines TRBV5-1 with TRBJ2-7; a possible D gene is TRBD2 (6 bases). This CDR3 has 15 residues. Germline-derived CDR1 and CDR2 are SGHRS and YFSETQ. With 0 bases removed from V and 2 bases from J, the gap between germline ends came to 12 bases. CDR3 in amino acids: CASSLAAGTTYEQYF. The CDR3, as DNA: TGCGCCAGCAGCTTGGCCGCGGGGACGACCTACGAGCAGTACTTC. Variable domain in full (rest from reference TRBV5-1 and TRBJ2-7): KAGVTQTPRYLIKTRGQQVTLSCSPISGHRSVSWYQQTPGQGLQFLFEYFSETQRNKGNFPGRFSGRQFSNSRSEMNVSTLELGDSALYLCASSLAAGTTYEQYFGPGTRLTVT.

This chain joins TRBV12-3 or TRBV12-4 and TRBJ1-2, with D perhaps TRBD1 (6 bases). V gave up 2 bases and J gave up 6 bases, with 7 bases separating them. The CDR3 is 12 residues long. Here the CDR3 reads CASSLQGNGYTF. CDR3 DNA sequence: TGTGCCAGCAGTTTACAGGGGAATGGCTACACCTTC.